Shown below are 8 T cell receptor beta chains from a single sample sequenced in a study of blood T cell repertoires in COVID-19. The method was immunoSEQ multiplex PCR; TCRdb's version includes in-frame clones alone and lacks a portion of them. Found here are a few hundred thousand clones, less than 90% of them singletons; the top ten hold roughly 2.4%. Sequences were obtained from peripheral blood. The receptors were gathered from a woman between 45 and 65 years old with acute or convalescent COVID-19.

This chain uses TRBV2 with TRBJ2-3; TRBD2 agrees at 8 bases. The V and J ends lost 8 bases and 6 bases, in that order; junction bases with no gene match: 7. Germline V CDR1 and CDR2: SNHLY, FYNNEI. The CDR3 has 13 residues. CDR3 DNA sequence: TGTGCCAGCGTGAGCGGGAGCGGCGATACGCAGTATTTT. Amino acids: CASVSGSGDTQYF.

The chain has TRBV4-1 and TRBJ1-1; unclear D gene. The germline V gene encodes CDR1 MGHRA and CDR2 YSYEKL. This CDR3 is 13 amino acids long. V was pared by 1 base and J by 6 bases, with 9 bases between. Here the CDR3 DNA reads TGCGCCAGCAGCCAAGGGTTGCAGTCTGAAGCTTTCTTT. It codes for CASSQGLQSEAFF.

This clone was observed a few times. The V gene is TRBV6-5, the J gene TRBJ2-5; TRBD2 aligns across 11 bases. This CDR3 contains 15 residues. Trimming took 8 bases from V and 5 from J; bases not matched to a gene: 10. The V gene's germline CDR1 is MNHEY and CDR2 SVGAGI. The CDR3 is CASGERLAGMETQYF. The CDR3, as DNA: TGTGCCAGCGGAGAACGACTAGCGGGGATGGAGACCCAGTACTTC.

The chain links TRBV21-1 to TRBJ1-2. TRBV21-1 is labeled a pseudogene. The CDR3 is 11 residues long. The CDR3 sequence is CASSKAPVLLF. The CDR3 DNA reads as TGTGCCAGCAGCAAAGCGCCGGTATTACTCTTC.

The chain has TRBV11-3 and TRBJ1-1; D remains ambiguous. Trimming left V 4 bases short and J 3 bases short, with 9 bases between. This CDR3 has 13 amino acids. Looked up from germline, CDR1 is SGHNT and CDR2 is YENEEA. For the CDR3, the DNA is TGTGCCAGCAGCTCGGGAAGGGACACTGAAGCTTTCTTT. As protein: CASSSGRDTEAFF.

The genes are TRBV4-3 and TRBJ2-7; D uncertain. This CDR3 is built from 15 residues. The ends were cut back, 0 bases at V and 4 bases at J, with 13 bases in the middle. Germline values: CDR1 LGHNA, CDR2 YSLEER. CDR3 region: CASSQDMGVGYEQYF. CDR3 bases: TGCGCCAGCAGCCAAGATATGGGTGTCGGGTACGAGCAGTACTTC.

This CDR3 is CASTRLAAQETQYF. In DNA form, the CDR3 reads TGCGCCAGCACCCGACTAGCGGCCCAAGAGACCCAGTACTTC. J is TRBJ2-5 and V is TRBV10-2; 9 bases fit TRBD2. The CDR3 covers 14 residues. Germline V gene sequence: CDR1 WSHSY, CDR2 SAAADI. Losses at the gene ends were 7 bases for V and 1 base for J; bases not matched to a gene: 4.

The chain links TRBV7-2 to TRBJ2-1; 8 bases are shared with TRBD2. V shed 4 bases and J 3 bases; nucleotides not matched to a gene: 11. The length of the CDR3 is 17 residues. Germline assignment: CDR1 SGHTA and CDR2 FQGNSA. The CDR3 DNA sequence: TGTGCCAGCAGCTCAGAGGTCAGCGGGAGATTCTACAATGAGCAGTTCTTC. Amino acids: CASSSEVSGRFYNEQFF.